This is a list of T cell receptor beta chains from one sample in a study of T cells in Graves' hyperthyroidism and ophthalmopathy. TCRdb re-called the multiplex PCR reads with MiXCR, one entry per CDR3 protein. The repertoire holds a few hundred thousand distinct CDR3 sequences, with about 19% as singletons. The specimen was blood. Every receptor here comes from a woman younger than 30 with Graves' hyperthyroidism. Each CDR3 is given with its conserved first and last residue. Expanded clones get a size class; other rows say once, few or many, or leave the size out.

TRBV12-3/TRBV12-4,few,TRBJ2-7,CASSLFPGGNEQYF
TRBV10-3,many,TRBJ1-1,CAISESSTNMNTEAFF
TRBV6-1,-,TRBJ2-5,CASRHGTEETEYF
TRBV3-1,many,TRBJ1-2,CASSPLSDNYGYTF
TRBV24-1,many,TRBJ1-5,CATSDGGRGINQPQHF
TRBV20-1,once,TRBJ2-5,CSASSGAQRETQYF
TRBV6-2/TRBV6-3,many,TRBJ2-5,CAGSHGLQETQYF
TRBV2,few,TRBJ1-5,CASSQGSGINNQPQHF
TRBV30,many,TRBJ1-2,CAWRAGTGEGYGYTF
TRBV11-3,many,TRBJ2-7,CASSLVRLAGAYEQYF
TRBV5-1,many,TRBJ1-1,CASSMLSGLNTEAFF
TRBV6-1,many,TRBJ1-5,CASSPGARQYSNQPQHF